The following is a TCR beta chain sequence with its context. Authors' data handling: By means of reference gene primer amplification, nucleated cell counts were estimated. Assay used: immunoSEQ multiplex PCR; TCRdb lists only in-frame clones, some missing. V and J calls and clone size are copied from that table; D and trimming were computed from the DNA. The data hold 200,000 to 250,000 clones, with approximately 90% observed a single time. The CDR3 contains 13 residues. V lost 0 bases, J lost 10 bases, and 11 bases lay in between. From germline, CDR1 is SGDLS and CDR2 YYNGEE. Enrollment of patients from Seattle took place during active infection, with longitudinal follow-up. This entry belongs to a study of blood T cell repertoires in COVID-19. Turning to the study itself: Both acute and convalescent COVID-19 samples were obtained from the United States, Italy and Spain. From T cells, B-cell-depleted T cells, or PBMCs came the material, which was cDNA or gDNA.

The chain links TRBV9 to TRBJ2-1, with D perhaps TRBD1 (5 bases). Source material: peripheral blood. This clonotype originated in a man aged 25 to 40 with COVID-19, enrolled during active disease. The CDR3 here is CASSVAGWGEQFF. The DNA of the CDR3 is TGTGCCAGCAGCGTAGCGGGTTGGGGCGAGCAGTTCTTC.